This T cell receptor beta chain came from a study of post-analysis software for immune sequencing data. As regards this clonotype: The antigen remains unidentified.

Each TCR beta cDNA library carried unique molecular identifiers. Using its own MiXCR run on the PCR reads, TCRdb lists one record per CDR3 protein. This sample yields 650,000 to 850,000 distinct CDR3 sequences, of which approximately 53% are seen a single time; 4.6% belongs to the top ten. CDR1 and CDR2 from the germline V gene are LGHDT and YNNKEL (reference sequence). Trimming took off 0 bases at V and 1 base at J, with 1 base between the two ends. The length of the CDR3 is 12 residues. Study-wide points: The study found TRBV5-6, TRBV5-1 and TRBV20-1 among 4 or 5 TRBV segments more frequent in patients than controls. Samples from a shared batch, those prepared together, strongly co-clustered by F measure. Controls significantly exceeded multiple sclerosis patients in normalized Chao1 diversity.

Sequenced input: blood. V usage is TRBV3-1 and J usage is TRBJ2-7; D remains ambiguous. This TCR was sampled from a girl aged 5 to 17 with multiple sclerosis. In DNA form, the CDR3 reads TGTGCCAGCAGCCAAGAGTCCTACGAGCAGTACTTC. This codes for CASSQESYEQYF.